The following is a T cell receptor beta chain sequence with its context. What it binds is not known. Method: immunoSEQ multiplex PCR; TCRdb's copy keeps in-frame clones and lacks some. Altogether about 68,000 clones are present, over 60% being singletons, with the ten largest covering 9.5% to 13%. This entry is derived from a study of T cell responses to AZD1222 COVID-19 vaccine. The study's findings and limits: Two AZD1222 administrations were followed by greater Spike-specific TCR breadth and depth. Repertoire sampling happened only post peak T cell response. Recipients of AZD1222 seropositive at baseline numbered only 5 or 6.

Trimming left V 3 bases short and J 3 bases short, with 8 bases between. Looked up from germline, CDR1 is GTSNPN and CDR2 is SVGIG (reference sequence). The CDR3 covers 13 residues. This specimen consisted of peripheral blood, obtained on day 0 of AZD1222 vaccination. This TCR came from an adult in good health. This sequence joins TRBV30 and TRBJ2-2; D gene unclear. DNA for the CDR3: TGTGCCTGGAGCCATTCCTACACCGGGGAGCTGTTTTTT. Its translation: CAWSHSYTGELFF.